This TCR beta chain was recovered during a study of T cell responses to AZD1222 COVID-19 vaccine. Study background: Second-dose intervals of approximately 4 or approximately 12 weeks were pooled.

Sequencing was performed with immunoSEQ multiplex PCR; in TCRdb, only in-frame clones are kept and a portion is missing. The repertoire includes about 99,000 clones, 80% to 90% of them detected once, and more than 6.5% sits in the top ten. Whole-study results and caveats: Only five to seven individuals given AZD1222 were seropositive at baseline.

This clone was seen just once. Antigen specificity is unknown. Sequenced material: peripheral blood, taken on day 0 of AZD1222 vaccination. This TCR was sampled from an adult in good health.

In DNA form, the CDR3 reads TGCGCCAGCAGCCAAGGGTATGGCTCACCCCTCCACTTT. This translates into CASSQGYGSPLHF. The gene calls are TRBV4-3 and TRBJ1-6, with no clear D. CDR1 and CDR2 (germline): LGHNA, YSLEER. V lost 1 base and J lost 10, with 8 bases in between. The CDR3 loop spans 13 amino acids.